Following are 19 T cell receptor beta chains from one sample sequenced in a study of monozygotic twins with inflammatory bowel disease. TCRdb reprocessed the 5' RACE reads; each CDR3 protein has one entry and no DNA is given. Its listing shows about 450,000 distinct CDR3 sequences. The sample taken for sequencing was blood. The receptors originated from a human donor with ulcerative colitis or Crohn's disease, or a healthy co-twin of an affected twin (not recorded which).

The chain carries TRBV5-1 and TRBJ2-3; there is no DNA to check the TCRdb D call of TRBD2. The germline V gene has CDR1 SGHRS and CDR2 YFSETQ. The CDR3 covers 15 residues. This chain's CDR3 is CASSEGLAEPDTQYF.

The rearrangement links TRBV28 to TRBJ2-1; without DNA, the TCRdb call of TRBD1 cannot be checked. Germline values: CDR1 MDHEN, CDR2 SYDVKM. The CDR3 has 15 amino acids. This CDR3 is CASSLWTGGSNEQFF.

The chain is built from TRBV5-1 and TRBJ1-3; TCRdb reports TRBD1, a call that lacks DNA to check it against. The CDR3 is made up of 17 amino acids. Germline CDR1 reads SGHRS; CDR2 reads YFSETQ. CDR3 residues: CASSLQGMGASGNTIYF.

The chain's CDR3 is CAISAGAAGTYNEQFF. The V gene is TRBV10-3, the J gene TRBJ2-1; the D call of TRBD1 rests on TCRdb alone, since no DNA is present to check it. In germline, CDR1 is ENHRY, CDR2 SYGVKD. The CDR3 length is 16 residues.

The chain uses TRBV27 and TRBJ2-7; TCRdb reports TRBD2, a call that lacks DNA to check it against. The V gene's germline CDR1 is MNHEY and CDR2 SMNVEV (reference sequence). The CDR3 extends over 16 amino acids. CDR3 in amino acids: CASSPTPSGSKYEQYF.

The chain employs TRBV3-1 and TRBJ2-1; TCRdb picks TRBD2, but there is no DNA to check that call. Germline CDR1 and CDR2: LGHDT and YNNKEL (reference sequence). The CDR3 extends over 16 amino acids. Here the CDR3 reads CASSPSAGGVYNEQFF.

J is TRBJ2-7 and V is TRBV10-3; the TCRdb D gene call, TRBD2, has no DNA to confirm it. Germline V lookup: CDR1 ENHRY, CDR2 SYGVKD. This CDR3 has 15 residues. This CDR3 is CAISASGGTLDEQYF.

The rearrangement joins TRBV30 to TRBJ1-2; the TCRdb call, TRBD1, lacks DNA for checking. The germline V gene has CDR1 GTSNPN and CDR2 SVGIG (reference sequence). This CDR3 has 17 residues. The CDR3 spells CAWSRRDRTDTNYGYTF.

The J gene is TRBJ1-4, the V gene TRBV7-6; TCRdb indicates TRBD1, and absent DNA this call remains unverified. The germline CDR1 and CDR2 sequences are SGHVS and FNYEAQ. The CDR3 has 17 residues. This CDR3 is CASSHGTGFSTNEKLFF.

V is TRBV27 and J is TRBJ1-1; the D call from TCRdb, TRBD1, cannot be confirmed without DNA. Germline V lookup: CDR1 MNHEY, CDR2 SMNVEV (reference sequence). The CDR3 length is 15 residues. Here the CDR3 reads CASSLFGPGGTEAFF.

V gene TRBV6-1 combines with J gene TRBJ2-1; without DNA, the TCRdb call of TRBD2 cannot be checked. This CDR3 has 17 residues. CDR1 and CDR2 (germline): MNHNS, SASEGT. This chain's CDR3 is CASSEQSPHEAYNEQFF.

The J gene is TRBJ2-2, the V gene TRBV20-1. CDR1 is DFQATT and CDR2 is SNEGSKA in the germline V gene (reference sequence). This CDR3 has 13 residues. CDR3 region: CSAREGMVGELFF.

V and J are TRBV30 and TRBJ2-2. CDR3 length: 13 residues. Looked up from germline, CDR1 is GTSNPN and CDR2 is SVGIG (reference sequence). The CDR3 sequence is CAWRQQWTGELFF.

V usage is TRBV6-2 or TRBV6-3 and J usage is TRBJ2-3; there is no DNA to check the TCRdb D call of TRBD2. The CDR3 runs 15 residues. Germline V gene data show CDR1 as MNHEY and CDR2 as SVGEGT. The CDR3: CASSEPTSGTDTQYF.

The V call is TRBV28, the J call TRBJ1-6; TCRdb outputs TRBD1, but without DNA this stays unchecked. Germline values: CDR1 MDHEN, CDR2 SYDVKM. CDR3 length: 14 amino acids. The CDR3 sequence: CASTLAPFNSPLHF.

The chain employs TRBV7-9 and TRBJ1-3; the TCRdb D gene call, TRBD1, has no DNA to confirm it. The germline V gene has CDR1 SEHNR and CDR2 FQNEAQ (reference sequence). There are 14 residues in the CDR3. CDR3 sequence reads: CASSPPARTNTIYF.

The CDR3 here is CASSPGRGFYEQYF. The V call is TRBV18, the J call TRBJ2-7; the D gene TCRdb calls, TRBD1, cannot be checked with no DNA. Germline V lookup: CDR1 KGHSH, CDR2 LQKENI. The CDR3 is 14 amino acids.

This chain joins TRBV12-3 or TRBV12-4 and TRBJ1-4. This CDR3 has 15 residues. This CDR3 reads CASSLGMTTNEKLFF.

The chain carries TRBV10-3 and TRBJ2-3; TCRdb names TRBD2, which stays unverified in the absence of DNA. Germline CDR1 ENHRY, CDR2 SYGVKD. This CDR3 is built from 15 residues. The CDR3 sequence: CAISRLVGGPGTQYF.